This T cell receptor (beta chain) was recorded in a study of T cell repertoires in cytomegalovirus infection. Across the study: Carrying CMV and the relevant HLA type showed in public TCR beta signatures. Study-wide findings and caveats: Identification of carriers of CMV plus the relevant HLA was performed using cumulative public TCR beta family frequency.

The trim removed 6 bases at V and 4 bases at J, leaving 12 bases unmatched. Germline CDR1 is SNHLY and CDR2 is FYNNEI. This CDR3 contains 16 residues. This clonotype was detected ten times or more. Its antigen is not known. TCRdb itself ran the reads through MiXCR, one entry per CDR3 protein. Among 120,000 to 150,000 distinct CDR3 sequences listed, roughly 6% were seen once. Sequencing was performed on PBMCs. The sequence derives from a human donor in good health (CMV status not recorded). Some clones in this sample may be carry-over from other donors' samples. V and J are TRBV2 and TRBJ2-5; TRBD2 matches at 9 bases. Written as DNA, the CDR3 is TGTGCCAGCAGGGGCATCGGCGGGGGGGGGGTAGAGACCCAGTACTTC. Translation: CASRGIGGGGVETQYF.